One sample yielded the 5 T cell receptor beta chains listed below, sequenced in a study of blood T cell repertoires in COVID-19 (dated by TCRdb to about 2020). Library preparation was by the immunoSEQ multiplex PCR assay. TCRdb mirrors the immuneACCESS table, restricted to in-frame sequences. Some clones are absent from its copies; in checked studies, under half trace to an unresolved V gene, and the reason for the others is unknown. The sample table contains tens of thousands of clones; only one count was recorded for roughly 89% of them. The leading ten clones occupy approximately 15% of the sample. Input material: peripheral blood. The receptors were gathered from a man aged 70-80 years with active or convalescent COVID-19.

This rearrangement joins TRBV7-3 to TRBJ2-1; TRBD2 matches 12 bases. CDR1 and CDR2 (germline): SGHTA, FQGTGA. This CDR3 has 15 amino acids. J was trimmed by 4 bases and V by 3 bases; bases with no gene match: 1. The CDR3 loop reads CASSFGLAGYNEQFF. As DNA, the CDR3 is TGTGCCAGCAGCTTCGGACTAGCGGGGTACAATGAGCAGTTCTTC.

The chain employs TRBV6-5 and TRBJ1-1; the D gene is possibly TRBD1 (6 bases). The CDR3 length is 14 residues. V lost 8 bases and J 3 bases, leaving 16 bases between the germline ends. Germline CDR1 and CDR2: MNHEY and SVGAGI. CDR3 loop: CASLVGGQDTEAFF. In DNA, the CDR3 is TGTGCCAGCTTAGTGGGGGGGCAGGACACTGAAGCTTTCTTT.

This chain's CDR3 is CASSQGARGNTIYF. CDR3 bases: TGTGCCAGCAGTCAGGGGGCGCGGGGAAACACCATATATTTT. The chain links TRBV2 to TRBJ1-3; 8 positions match TRBD1. This CDR3 is 14 amino acids long. Looked up from germline, CDR1 is SNHLY and CDR2 is FYNNEI. The ends lost 5 bases at V and 4 bases at J; junction bases unmatched: 4.

This chain links TRBV10-3 with TRBJ1-1; D may be TRBD1 (6 bases). The CDR3 sequence is 14 residues long. Per the germline V gene, CDR1 is ENHRY and CDR2 is SYGVKD. The V end was cut by 4 bases, the J end by 1 base, with 10 bases between. Written as DNA, the CDR3 is TGTGCCATCAGTGCAGACAGGCAGAACACTGAAGCTTTCTTT. Translation gives CAISADRQNTEAFF.

This clone came up a few times. V is TRBV3-1 (or the pseudogene TRBV3-2) and J is TRBJ1-2; D might be TRBD1 (5 bases). The CDR3 sequence is 11 residues long. The germline V gene has CDR1 LGHDT and CDR2 YNNKEL (reference sequence). The ends were cut back, 8 bases at V and 5 bases at J, with 9 bases in the middle. The CDR3 is CASLGTYGYTF. The CDR3 DNA sequence: TGTGCCAGCCTGGGGACTTATGGCTACACCTTC.